The rows below give T cell receptor beta chains drawn from one sample of a study of blood T cell repertoires in COVID-19. Generated by immunoSEQ multiplex PCR, the TCRdb table keeps only in-frame clones and is missing some. The sample shows 20,000 to 30,000 clones, approximately 94% of them seen only once. The sample was peripheral blood. The receptors were sampled from a woman aged 45-65 years with active COVID-19. CDR3s include the opening cysteine and the closing phenylalanine or tryptophan. The D gene is left open where the match is weak. Some rows have no size entry. The others give once, few or many, or a class for an expanded clone.

V	D	size	J	DNA	CDR3
TRBV11-2	TRBD1	few	TRBJ2-5	TGTGCCAGCAGCGCGACAGGGGCGATTGAGACCCAGTACTTC	CASSATGAIETQYF
TRBV3-1/TRBV3-2	NA	NA	TRBJ2-5	TGTGCCAGCAGCCAAAGACCCCATCAGCTGGGGGGAGAGGGGACCCAGTACTTC	CASSQRPHQLGGEGTQYF
TRBV3-1/TRBV3-2	TRBD1	NA	TRBJ2-4	TGTGCCAGCAGCCAATGGGACAGGCAAACCAAAAACATTCAGTACTTC	CASSQWDRQTKNIQYF
TRBV3-1/TRBV3-2	TRBD2	NA	TRBJ2-1	TGTGCCAGCACCCAACCCCGGTTAGCGGGGGGGAATTATTACAATGAGCAGTTCTTC	CASTQPRLAGGNYYNEQFF
TRBV6-5	TRBD1	NA	TRBJ1-6	TGTGCCAGCAGTTACTCGATATGGGACAGTAATTCACCCCTCCACTTT	CASSYSIWDSNSPLHF
TRBV9	TRBD2	NA	TRBJ2-3	TGTGCCAGCAGCGAACTAGCGGGAGGCCCCACAGATACGCAGTATTTT	CASSELAGGPTDTQYF
TRBV10-2	NA	once	TRBJ1-1	TGCGCCAGCAGCCCCAGGGGTTCCACTGAAGCTTTCTTT	CASSPRGSTEAFF
TRBV3-1/TRBV3-2	NA	once	TRBJ1-3	TGTGCCAGCAGCCGGGACATTGCTGGAAACACCATATATTTT	CASSRDIAGNTIYF
TRBV28	NA	NA	TRBJ1-2	TGTGCCAGCAGTTTATCGGTGTATGGCTACACCTTC	CASSLSVYGYTF
TRBV29-1	NA	NA	TRBJ1-1	TGCAGCGTGAGGGAGCCGGGGACTGAAGCTTTCTTT	CSVREPGTEAFF
TRBV18	NA	NA	TRBJ2-1	TGTGCCAGCTCACCAGCCCGGACAGCCGATGAGCAGTTCTTC	CASSPARTADEQFF
TRBV2	TRBD2	NA	TRBJ2-2	TGTGCCAGCTCCTTCTTGGGGGGGGCGAACACCGGGGAGCTGTTTTTT	CASSFLGGANTGELFF
TRBV19	NA	NA	TRBJ1-5	TGTGCCAGTACCCTAGGGGGGCCCCAGCATTTT	CASTLGGPQHF
TRBV6-5	TRBD2	NA	TRBJ2-2	TGTGCCAGCAGTTGGCGGGAGACTGGCGGGGAGCTGTTTTTT	CASSWRETGGELFF
TRBV5-1	NA	NA	TRBJ1-2	TGCGCCAGCAGCTTGACAGTGGACTATGGCTACACCTTC	CASSLTVDYGYTF
TRBV28	NA	NA	TRBJ1-5	TGTGCCAGTTTGGGGGGTACCCAGCCCCAGCATTTT	CASLGGTQPQHF
TRBV7-9	NA	NA	TRBJ2-5	TGTGCCAGCAGCTTAATGGCCCCCAGTACGACCCAGTACTTC	CASSLMAPSTTQYF
TRBV19	TRBD2	once	TRBJ2-3	TGTGCCAGTAGTATCACGGCTAGCGGAGATACGCAGTATTTT	CASSITASGDTQYF
TRBV28	NA	NA	TRBJ1-5	TGTGCCAGCAGTGACACTGTTCAGCCCCAGCATTTT	CASSDTVQPQHF
TRBV7-9	TRBD2	NA	TRBJ2-3	TGTGCCAGCAGCGAACTAGCGGGGGATACGCAGTATTTT	CASSELAGDTQYF
TRBV14	TRBD2	NA	TRBJ2-7	TGTGCCAGCAGCGAAGCCGGGAGGGGGGCGTCCTACGAGCAGTACTTC	CASSEAGRGASYEQYF
TRBV11-2	TRBD1	NA	TRBJ1-2	TGTGCCAGCAGCTCAAAACAGGGGGCGGGCTATGGCTACACCTTC	CASSSKQGAGYGYTF
TRBV28	NA	NA	TRBJ1-2	TGTGCCAGCAGCCCGGGGTTCCCTTATGGCTACACCTTC	CASSPGFPYGYTF
TRBV3-1/TRBV3-2	TRBD2	NA	TRBJ2-4	TGTGCCAGCAGCGCTGGTGTCGGGGGGGTTGTTAGCATTCAGTACTTC	CASSAGVGGVVSIQYF
TRBV6-5	NA	NA	TRBJ2-2	TGTGCCAGCAGGCCCCTGGTAGCGGACACCGGGGAGCTGTTTTTT	CASRPLVADTGELFF
TRBV6-5	TRBD2	NA	TRBJ2-1	TGTGCCAGCAGTCTTCCCGGGACTAGCGGGGGGGGATGGTTCTTC	CASSLPGTSGGGWFF
TRBV27	NA	NA	TRBJ1-6	TGTGCCAGCACCGACACCTCCTATAATTCACCCCTCCACTTT	CASTDTSYNSPLHF
TRBV4-2	TRBD2	NA	TRBJ2-3	TGTGCCAGCAGCCAAGCAGGCGGGGGGAAAACTAACACGCAGTATTTT	CASSQAGGGKTNTQYF
TRBV2	TRBD2	NA	TRBJ2-4	TGTGCCAGCACCGGCGGGAGAGCCAAAAACATTCAGTACTTC	CASTGGRAKNIQYF
TRBV6-5	NA	NA	TRBJ1-1	TGTGCCAGCAGTTCTTCCGGGTTTCCGTACACTGAAGCTTTCTTT	CASSSSGFPYTEAFF
TRBV28	NA	NA	TRBJ1-6	TGTGCCAGCAGCACGACGACAGGTTGGCCCCTCCACTTT	CASSTTTGWPLHF
TRBV24-1	NA	NA	TRBJ2-2	TGTGCCACCAGTGATTCGGGATTTAGAGGGGAGCTGTTTTTT	CATSDSGFRGELFF
TRBV11-1	NA	once	TRBJ2-1	TGTGCCAGCAGCTTAGTGGGAGAGAATGAGCAGTTCTTC	CASSLVGENEQFF
TRBV14	NA	NA	TRBJ2-3	TGTGCCAGCAGCCAAGCAGGGCCAGATACGCAGTATTTT	CASSQAGPDTQYF
TRBV6-5	NA	NA	TRBJ2-5	TGTGCCAGCAGTTACTCGGTGCAGGGTGGGGAGACCCAGTACTTC	CASSYSVQGGETQYF
TRBV4-1	TRBD1	NA	TRBJ1-1	TGCGCCAGCAGCCAAAGGGACAGGGGGCTTGGTGAAGCTTTCTTT	CASSQRDRGLGEAFF
TRBV3-1/TRBV3-2	TRBD2	NA	TRBJ2-3	TGTGCCAGCAGCCAACTAGCGGGAGGACTCTCGGCAGATACGCAGTATTTT	CASSQLAGGLSADTQYF
TRBV5-5	TRBD2	NA	TRBJ2-1	TGTGCCAGCAGCTTGGGGGGACTAGCGCGCGATGAGCAGTTCTTC	CASSLGGLARDEQFF
TRBV3-1/TRBV3-2	NA	NA	TRBJ2-7	TGTGCCAGCAGCCAAGGAGCGCTGCAGTACTTC	CASSQGALQYF
TRBV3-1/TRBV3-2	NA	NA	TRBJ1-1	TGTGCCAGCAGCCCGGACAAGAACACTGAAGCTTTCTTT	CASSPDKNTEAFF
TRBV5-6	NA	NA	TRBJ2-5	TGTGCCAGCAGCTCCGAGATGCGGAAAGAGACCCAGTACTTC	CASSSEMRKETQYF
TRBV10-3	NA	NA	TRBJ2-7	TGTGCCATCAGTGAGTCAGGACAGATATACGAGCAGTACTTC	CAISESGQIYEQYF
TRBV15	NA	NA	TRBJ1-6	TGTGCCACCAGCAGAGTCGGGACAAGTTCACCCCTCCACTTT	CATSRVGTSSPLHF
TRBV9	TRBD2	NA	TRBJ2-1	TGTGCCAGCAGCCCCAAGGCCCTAGCGGGGACCTACAATGAGCAGTTCTTC	CASSPKALAGTYNEQFF
TRBV28	NA	NA	TRBJ2-7	TGTGCCAGCAGTTTAGCGGGGAGCTCCTACGAGCAGTACTTC	CASSLAGSSYEQYF
TRBV7-6	NA	NA	TRBJ2-2	TGTGCCAGCAGCTTAAGGGGCGGGATCGGCACCGGGGAGCTGTTTTTT	CASSLRGGIGTGELFF
TRBV12-3/TRBV12-4	NA	NA	TRBJ1-4	TGTGCCAGCAGGGGGGGGGAAAAACTGTTTTTT	CASRGGEKLFF
TRBV6-5	NA	NA	TRBJ2-7	TGTGCCAGCTTACTGACTAGCTCCTACGAGCAGTACTTC	CASLLTSSYEQYF
TRBV18	NA	NA	TRBJ1-4	TGTGCCAGCTCACCCTTCGGCGGGGAAAAACTGTTTTTT	CASSPFGGEKLFF
TRBV11-2	NA	NA	TRBJ1-1	TGTGCCAGCAGCCTCCGGAGGGATAGTGAAGCTTTCTTT	CASSLRRDSEAFF